The subject of this entry is one T cell receptor (beta chain). V shed 4 bases and J shed 7 bases, with 20 bases lying between them. Germline values: CDR1 LGHDT, CDR2 YNNKEL (reference sequence). The CDR3 is made up of 16 amino acids. The source of the sample is a study of T cells in tumors after PD-1 blockade. As for the study in general: Blood samples averaged around 100,000 templates (range 24,679-257,772) and 36,000 or so unique clonotypes.

Here immunoSEQ multiplex PCR was the method, and the copy in TCRdb shows in-frame clones only, minus some. Among about 20,000 clones, 78% were seen once, and the ten largest hold 20% to 30%. This receptor was obtained from a human donor with basal cell carcinoma. The chain uses TRBV3-1 (or the pseudogene TRBV3-2) and TRBJ2-1; weak D call: TRBD2 (5 bases). Material: PBMCs, obtained before anti-PD-1 treatment. CDR3 DNA sequence: TGTGCCAGCAGCCCTGGATCGAGGCATCGCGGGAATGAGCAGTTCTTC. Amino acids: CASSPGSRHRGNEQFF.